The clone carrying this T cell receptor (beta chain) turned up a few times. Between the trimmed V and J ends, which lost 3 bases and 1 base, there was a span of 12 bases. The germline gives CDR1 SNHLY, CDR2 FYNNEI. The CDR3 sequence is 15 residues long. Cohort 3 recovery required two negative PCRs, clearance, or symptom resolution. Here immunoSEQ multiplex PCR was the method, and the copy in TCRdb shows in-frame clones only, minus some. The sample has roughly 330,000 clones, 87% seen once; the top ten hold 4.5% to 7%. The sample is drawn from a study of blood T cell repertoires in COVID-19. Study-level information: T cells, B-cell-depleted T cells, or PBMCs supplied cDNA or gDNA.

The rearrangement uses TRBV2 and TRBJ1-1; D call uncertain. Sequencing was done on a sample of PBMCs or T cells enriched from blood (not recorded which). This sequence was found in a woman in her 30s who had recovered from COVID-19. In nucleotides, the CDR3 is TGTGCCAGCAGTGAGCGGTTCCCTCGGAACACTGAAGCTTTCTTT. Its translation: CASSERFPRNTEAFF.